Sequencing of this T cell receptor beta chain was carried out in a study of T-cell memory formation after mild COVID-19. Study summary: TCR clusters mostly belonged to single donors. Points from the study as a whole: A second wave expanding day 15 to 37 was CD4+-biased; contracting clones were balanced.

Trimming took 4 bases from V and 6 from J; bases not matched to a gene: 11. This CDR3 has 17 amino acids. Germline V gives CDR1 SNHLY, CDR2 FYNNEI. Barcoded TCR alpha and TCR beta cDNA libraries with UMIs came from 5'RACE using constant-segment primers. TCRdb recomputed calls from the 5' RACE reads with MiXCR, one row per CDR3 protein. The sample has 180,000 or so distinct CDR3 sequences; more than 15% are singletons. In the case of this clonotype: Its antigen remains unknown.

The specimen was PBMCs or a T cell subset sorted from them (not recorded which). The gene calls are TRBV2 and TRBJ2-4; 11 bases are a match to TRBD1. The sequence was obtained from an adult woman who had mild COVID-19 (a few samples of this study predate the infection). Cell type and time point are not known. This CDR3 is CASSGGQGEAFGNIQYF. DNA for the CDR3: TGTGCCAGCAGTGGGGGACAGGGGGAAGCCTTTGGAAACATTCAGTACTTC.